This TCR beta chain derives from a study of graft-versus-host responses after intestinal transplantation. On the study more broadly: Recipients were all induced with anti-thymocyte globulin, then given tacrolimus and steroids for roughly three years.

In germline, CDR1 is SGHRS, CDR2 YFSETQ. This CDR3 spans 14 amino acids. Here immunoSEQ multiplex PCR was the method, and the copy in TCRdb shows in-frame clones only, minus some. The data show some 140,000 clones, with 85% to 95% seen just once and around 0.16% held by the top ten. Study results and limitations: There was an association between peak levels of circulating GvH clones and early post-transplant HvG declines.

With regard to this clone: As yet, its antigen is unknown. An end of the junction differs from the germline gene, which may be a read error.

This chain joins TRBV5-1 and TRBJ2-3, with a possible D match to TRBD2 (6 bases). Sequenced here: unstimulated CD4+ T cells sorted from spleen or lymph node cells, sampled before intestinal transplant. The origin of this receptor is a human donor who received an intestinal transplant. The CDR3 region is CATSWRRGEDTQYF. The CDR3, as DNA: TGCGCCACCAGCTGGAGGAGGGGCGAGGATACGCAGTATTTT. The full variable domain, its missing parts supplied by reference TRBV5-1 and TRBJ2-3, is KAGVTQTPRYLIKTRGQQVTLSCSPISGHRSVSWYQQTPGQGLQFLFEYFSETQRNKGNFPGRFSGRQFSNSRSEMNVSTLELGDSALYLCATSWRRGEDTQYFGPGTRLTVL.